Listed below are T cell receptor beta chains from one sample, sequenced in a study of cytomegalovirus exposure and HLA in healthy donors. Generated by immunoSEQ multiplex PCR, the TCRdb table keeps only in-frame clones and is missing some. The profile shows roughly 180,000 clones, 84% of them singletons. Sequenced input: PBMCs. Receptor source: a girl aged 2-10 years in good health and CMV-seropositive. Both conserved end residues are part of each CDR3. The D gene is left open where the match is weak. The size entry is marked missing in some rows and otherwise reads once, few, many or a size class.

CDR3 DNA: TGTGCCAGCAGTCTCGGTGAACTCACCGGGGAGCTGTTTTTT
CDR3 protein: CASSLGELTGELFF
clone size: .
V gene: TRBV28
D gene: .
J gene: TRBJ2-2

CDR3 DNA: TGCGCCAGCAGCTTTTTGGCCCGGGGCAATGAGCAGTTCTTC
CDR3 protein: CASSFLARGNEQFF
clone size: .
V gene: TRBV5-1
D gene: .
J gene: TRBJ2-1

CDR3 DNA: TGTGCCAGCAGTGAAGCTACGGCAGGGCAGGGTTCACCCCTCCACTTT
CDR3 protein: CASSEATAGQGSPLHF
clone size: .
V gene: TRBV6-1
D gene: .
J gene: TRBJ1-6

CDR3 DNA: TGCGCCAGCAGAGCTCTGTTGGGGGGGCGAACTGAAGCTTTCTTT
CDR3 protein: CASRALLGGRTEAFF
clone size: .
V gene: TRBV5-1
D gene: .
J gene: TRBJ1-1

CDR3 DNA: TGTGCCAGCAGCCCGAGGGACAGGGGAAGAGGGAACACTGAAGCTTTCTTT
CDR3 protein: CASSPRDRGRGNTEAFF
clone size: .
V gene: TRBV5-4
D gene: TRBD1
J gene: TRBJ1-1

CDR3 DNA: TGTGCCTGGAAAGGACTAGCGGGGCATAGGGACAATGAGCAGTTCTTC
CDR3 protein: CAWKGLAGHRDNEQFF
clone size: .
V gene: TRBV30
D gene: TRBD2
J gene: TRBJ2-1

CDR3 DNA: TGTGCCAGCAGTGGACTCCGCGGCGGGAACTCCGAGCAGTACTTC
CDR3 protein: CASSGLRGGNSEQYF
clone size: .
V gene: TRBV6-1
D gene: .
J gene: TRBJ2-7

CDR3 DNA: TGTGCCAGTCAGAAGAGGACAGTGGGTCCCTATGGCTACACCTTC
CDR3 protein: CASQKRTVGPYGYTF
clone size: once
V gene: TRBV19
D gene: .
J gene: TRBJ1-2

CDR3 DNA: TGTGCCAGCAGTTCTCAGGGGAATAGTAATTCACCCCTCCACTTT
CDR3 protein: CASSSQGNSNSPLHF
clone size: few
V gene: TRBV6-5
D gene: .
J gene: TRBJ1-6

CDR3 DNA: TGTGCTAGTGGTTTGGGGATTAGCGGGGGTTCCTACAATGAGCAGTTCTTC
CDR3 protein: CASGLGISGGSYNEQFF
clone size: .
V gene: TRBV12-5
D gene: TRBD2
J gene: TRBJ2-1

CDR3 DNA: TGCGCCAGCGCAATTGTTCCCGGGGGGGCAGGGACATCACCCCTCCACTTT
CDR3 protein: CASAIVPGGAGTSPLHF
clone size: once
V gene: TRBV5-1
D gene: .
J gene: TRBJ1-6

CDR3 DNA: TGTGCCAGTAGGGCAACAGGGGATGAGCAGTTCTTC
CDR3 protein: CASRATGDEQFF
clone size: .
V gene: TRBV19
D gene: TRBD1
J gene: TRBJ2-1

CDR3 DNA: TGTGCCAGCAGCAGCAACGGGGAAAATGGCTACACCTTC
CDR3 protein: CASSSNGENGYTF
clone size: once
V gene: TRBV7-3
D gene: .
J gene: TRBJ1-2

CDR3 DNA: TGTGCCAGCAGCTTAGAACTCGGGGGTGAAGCTTTCTTT
CDR3 protein: CASSLELGGEAFF
clone size: .
V gene: TRBV11-2
D gene: .
J gene: TRBJ1-1

CDR3 DNA: TGTGCCAGCAGAGACCCCACTAGCGGGAGTTACGAGCAGTACTTC
CDR3 protein: CASRDPTSGSYEQYF
clone size: .
V gene: TRBV25-1
D gene: TRBD2
J gene: TRBJ2-7

CDR3 DNA: TGTGCCAGCGGCGGGGTGGGGACCGGGGAGCTGTTTTTT
CDR3 protein: CASGGVGTGELFF
clone size: .
V gene: TRBV7-2
D gene: .
J gene: TRBJ2-2

CDR3 DNA: TGTGCCAGCAGTGAAGACAGGGGATATAATTCACCCCTCCACTTT
CDR3 protein: CASSEDRGYNSPLHF
clone size: .
V gene: TRBV2
D gene: TRBD1
J gene: TRBJ1-6

CDR3 DNA: TGTGCCAGCAGGGACTGGAGGGGGTTCTTC
CDR3 protein: CASRDWRGFF
clone size: .
V gene: TRBV6-4
D gene: .
J gene: TRBJ2-1

CDR3 DNA: TGTGCCAGCAGGGAAGCGGGAATGGGGGATACGCAGTATTTT
CDR3 protein: CASREAGMGDTQYF
clone size: .
V gene: TRBV6-5
D gene: TRBD2
J gene: TRBJ2-3

CDR3 DNA: TGTGCCAGCAGTAAAGACAGGGATGAAAAACTGTTTTTT
CDR3 protein: CASSKDRDEKLFF
clone size: .
V gene: TRBV2
D gene: TRBD1
J gene: TRBJ1-4

CDR3 DNA: TGTGCCAGCAGCCCCGCACTAGCGGCTAAAAACATTCAGTACTTC
CDR3 protein: CASSPALAAKNIQYF
clone size: .
V gene: TRBV28
D gene: TRBD2
J gene: TRBJ2-4